This T cell receptor beta chain appears in the sequencing data of a study of graft-versus-host responses after intestinal transplantation. About the research overall: Anti-thymocyte globulin served as induction for all recipients, who then took tacrolimus and steroids for about three years. Broader study findings: GvH clones turned up in recipient marrow; some had shown up first in ileum or blood. The highest levels of circulating GvH clones went along with early declines in HvG clones after transplant.

The CDR3 length is 15 residues. Trimming stripped 6 bases from V and 7 bases from J, with 21 bases between. The germline gives CDR1 LNHDA, CDR2 SQIVND (reference sequence). This table comes from immunoSEQ multiplex PCR, and its TCRdb copy is limited to in-frame clones, with some not included. This table has tens of thousands of clones, roughly 92% appearing once. As for this clone: Its antigen is currently unknown.

This chain joins TRBV19 and TRBJ1-2, with D perhaps TRBD1 (5 bases). This TCR came from a human patient who received an intestinal transplant, so some T cells may come from the graft donor. The specimen was bone marrow, collected around 720 days after intestinal transplantation. CDR3 loop: CASRSPGSSWGGYTF. The CDR3, as DNA: TGTGCCAGTAGATCCCCAGGGTCCTCCTGGGGTGGCTACACCTTC.